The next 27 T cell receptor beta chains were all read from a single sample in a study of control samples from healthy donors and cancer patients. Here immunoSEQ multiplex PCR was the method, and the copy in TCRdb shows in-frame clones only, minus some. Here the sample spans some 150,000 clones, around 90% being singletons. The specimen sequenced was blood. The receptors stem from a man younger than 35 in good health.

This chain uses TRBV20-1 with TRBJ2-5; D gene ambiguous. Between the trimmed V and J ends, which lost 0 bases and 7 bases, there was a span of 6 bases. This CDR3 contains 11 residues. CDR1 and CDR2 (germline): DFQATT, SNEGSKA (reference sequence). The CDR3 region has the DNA TGCAGTGCTAGAGACGGTGGGACCCAGTACTTC. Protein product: CSARDGGTQYF.

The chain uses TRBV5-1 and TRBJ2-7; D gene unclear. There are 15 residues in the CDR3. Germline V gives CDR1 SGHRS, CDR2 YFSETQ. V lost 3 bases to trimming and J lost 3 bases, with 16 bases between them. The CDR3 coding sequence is TGCGCCAGCAGCTGGATGGAGTCCATGAACTACGAGCAGTACTTC. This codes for CASSWMESMNYEQYF.

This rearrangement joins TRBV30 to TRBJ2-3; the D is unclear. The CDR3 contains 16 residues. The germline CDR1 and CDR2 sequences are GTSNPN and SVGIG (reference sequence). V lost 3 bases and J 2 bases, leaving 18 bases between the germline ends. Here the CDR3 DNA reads TGTGCCTGGAGCGTCGATACCAGGTTCCACACAGATACGCAGTATTTT. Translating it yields CAWSVDTRFHTDTQYF.

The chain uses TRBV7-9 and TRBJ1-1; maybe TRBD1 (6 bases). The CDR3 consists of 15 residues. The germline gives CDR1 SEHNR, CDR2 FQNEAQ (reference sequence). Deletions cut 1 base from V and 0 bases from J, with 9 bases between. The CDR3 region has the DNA TGTGCCAGCAGCTTAGGTGGACAGATGAACACTGAAGCTTTCTTT. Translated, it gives CASSLGGQMNTEAFF.

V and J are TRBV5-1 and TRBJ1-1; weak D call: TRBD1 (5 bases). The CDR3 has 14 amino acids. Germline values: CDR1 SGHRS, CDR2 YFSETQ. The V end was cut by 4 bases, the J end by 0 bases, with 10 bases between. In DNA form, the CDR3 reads TGCGCCAGCAGCCGCGACAGAATGAACACTGAAGCTTTCTTT. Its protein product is CASSRDRMNTEAFF.

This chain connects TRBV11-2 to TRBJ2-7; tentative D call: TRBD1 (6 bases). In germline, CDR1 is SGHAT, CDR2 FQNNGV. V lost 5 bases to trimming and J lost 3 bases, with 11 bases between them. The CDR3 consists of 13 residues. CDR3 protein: CASSPADSYEQYF. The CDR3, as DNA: TGTGCCAGCAGCCCCGCGGACAGCTACGAGCAGTACTTC.

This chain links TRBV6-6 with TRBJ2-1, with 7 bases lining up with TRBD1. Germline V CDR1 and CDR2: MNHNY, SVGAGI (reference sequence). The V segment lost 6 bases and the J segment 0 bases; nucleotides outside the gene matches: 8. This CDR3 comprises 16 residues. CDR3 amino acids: CASRHQTGSSYNEQFF. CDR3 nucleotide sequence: TGTGCCAGCAGACACCAGACAGGGAGCTCCTACAATGAGCAGTTCTTC.

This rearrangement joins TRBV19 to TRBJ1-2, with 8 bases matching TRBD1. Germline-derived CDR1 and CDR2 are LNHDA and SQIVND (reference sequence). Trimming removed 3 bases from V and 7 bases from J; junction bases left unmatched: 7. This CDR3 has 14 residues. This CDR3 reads CASSMARGRIGYTF. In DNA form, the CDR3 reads TGTGCCAGTAGTATGGCCAGGGGGCGTATTGGCTACACCTTC.

CDR3 amino acids: CASSLQGYGANVLTF. CDR3 nucleotides: TGTGCCAGCAGTTTACAGGGATATGGGGCCAACGTCCTGACTTTC. The chain recombines TRBV27 with TRBJ2-6, with D possibly being TRBD1 (5 bases). Deletions cut 2 bases from V and 3 bases from J, with 8 bases between. Germline V gene lookup returns CDR1 MNHEY and CDR2 SMNVEV (reference sequence). The CDR3 spans 15 residues.

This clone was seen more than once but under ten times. CDR3 DNA: TGTGCCAGCAGCTTAAACTACGAGCAGTACTTC. This gives the protein CASSLNYEQYF. The chain has TRBV7-9 and TRBJ2-7; D unclear. In germline, CDR1 is SEHNR, CDR2 FQNEAQ (reference sequence). V gave up 2 bases and J gave up 3 bases, with 2 bases separating them. The CDR3 has 11 amino acids. Supplemented by reference TRBV7-9 and TRBJ2-7, the full variable domain reads DTGVSQNPRHKITKRGQNVTFRCDPISEHNRLYWYRQTLGQGPEFLTYFQNEAQLEKSRLLSDRFSAERPKGSFSTLEIQRTEQGDSAMYLCASSLNYEQYFGPGTRLTVT.

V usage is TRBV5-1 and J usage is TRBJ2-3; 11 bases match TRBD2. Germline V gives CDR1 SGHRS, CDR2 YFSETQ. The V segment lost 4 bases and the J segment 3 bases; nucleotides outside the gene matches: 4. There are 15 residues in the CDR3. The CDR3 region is CASSALAGGTDTQYF. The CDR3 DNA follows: TGCGCCAGCAGCGCCTTAGCGGGGGGGACAGATACGCAGTATTTT.

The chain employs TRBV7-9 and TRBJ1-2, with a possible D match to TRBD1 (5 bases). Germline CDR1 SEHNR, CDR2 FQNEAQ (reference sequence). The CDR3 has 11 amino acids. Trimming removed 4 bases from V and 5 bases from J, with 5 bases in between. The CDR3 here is CASSSGYGYTF. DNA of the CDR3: TGTGCCAGCAGCTCAGGGTATGGCTACACCTTC.

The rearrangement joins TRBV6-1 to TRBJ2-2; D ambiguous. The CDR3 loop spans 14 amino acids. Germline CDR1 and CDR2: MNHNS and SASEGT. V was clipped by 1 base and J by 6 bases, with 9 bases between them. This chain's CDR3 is CASSEVNSAGELFF. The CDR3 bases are TGTGCCAGCAGTGAAGTAAATTCGGCCGGGGAGCTGTTTTTT.

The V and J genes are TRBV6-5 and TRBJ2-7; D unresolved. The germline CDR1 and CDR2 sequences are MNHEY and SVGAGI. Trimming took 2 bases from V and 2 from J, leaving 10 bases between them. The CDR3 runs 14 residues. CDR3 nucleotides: TGTGCCAGCAGTTACCTCGGCAGGACCTACGAGCAGTACTTC. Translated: CASSYLGRTYEQYF.

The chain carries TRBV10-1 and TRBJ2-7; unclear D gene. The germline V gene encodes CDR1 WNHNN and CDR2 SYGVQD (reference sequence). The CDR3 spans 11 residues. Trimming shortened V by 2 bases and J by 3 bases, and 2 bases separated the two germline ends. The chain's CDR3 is CASSEGYEQYF. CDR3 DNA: TGCGCCAGCAGTGAGGGCTACGAGCAGTACTTC.

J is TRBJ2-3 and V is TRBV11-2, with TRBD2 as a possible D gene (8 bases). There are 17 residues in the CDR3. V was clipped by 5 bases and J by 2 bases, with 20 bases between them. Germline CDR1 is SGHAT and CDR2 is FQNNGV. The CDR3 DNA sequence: TGTGCCAGCAGCCCCAGGGGGGGAGCGGGGGTCACAGATACGCAGTATTTT. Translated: CASSPRGGAGVTDTQYF.

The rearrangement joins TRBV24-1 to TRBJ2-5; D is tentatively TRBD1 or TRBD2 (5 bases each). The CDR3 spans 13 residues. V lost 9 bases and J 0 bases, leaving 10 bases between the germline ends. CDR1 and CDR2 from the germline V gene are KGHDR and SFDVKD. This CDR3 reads CATGTTYQETQYF. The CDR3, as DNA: TGTGCCACCGGGACCACGTACCAAGAGACCCAGTACTTC.

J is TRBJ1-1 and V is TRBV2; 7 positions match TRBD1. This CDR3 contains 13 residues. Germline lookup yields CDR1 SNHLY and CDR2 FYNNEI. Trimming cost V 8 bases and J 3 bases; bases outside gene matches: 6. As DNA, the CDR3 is TGTGCCAGCGACAGGGAAGCGTACACTGAAGCTTTCTTT. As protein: CASDREAYTEAFF.

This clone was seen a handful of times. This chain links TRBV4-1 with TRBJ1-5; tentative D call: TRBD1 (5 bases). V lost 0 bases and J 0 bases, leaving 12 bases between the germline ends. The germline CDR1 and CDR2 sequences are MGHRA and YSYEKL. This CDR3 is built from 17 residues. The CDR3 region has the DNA TGCGCCAGCAGCCAAGAGGGGGGTGTCCGTAGCAATCAGCCCCAGCATTTT. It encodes CASSQEGGVRSNQPQHF.

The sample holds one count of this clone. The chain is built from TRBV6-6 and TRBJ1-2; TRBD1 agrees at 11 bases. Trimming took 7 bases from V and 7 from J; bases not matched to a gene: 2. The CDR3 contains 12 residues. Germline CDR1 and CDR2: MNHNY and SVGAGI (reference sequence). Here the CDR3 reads CASTGQGAGYTF. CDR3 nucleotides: TGTGCCAGCACCGGACAGGGGGCTGGCTACACCTTC.

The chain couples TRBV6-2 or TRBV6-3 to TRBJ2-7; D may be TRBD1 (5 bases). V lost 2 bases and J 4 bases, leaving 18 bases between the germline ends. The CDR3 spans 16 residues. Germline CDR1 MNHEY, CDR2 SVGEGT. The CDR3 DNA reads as TGTGCCAGCAGTTACGATATGGGTCCAGGGTTGTACGAGCAGTACTTC. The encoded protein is CASSYDMGPGLYEQYF.

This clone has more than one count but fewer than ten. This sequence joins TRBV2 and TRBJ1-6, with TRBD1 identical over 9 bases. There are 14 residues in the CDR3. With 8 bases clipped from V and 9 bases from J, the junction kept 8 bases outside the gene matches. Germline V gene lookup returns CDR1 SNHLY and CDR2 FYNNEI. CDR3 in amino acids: CASVATGGGSPLHF. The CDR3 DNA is TGTGCCAGCGTAGCAACAGGGGGCGGTTCACCCCTCCACTTT.

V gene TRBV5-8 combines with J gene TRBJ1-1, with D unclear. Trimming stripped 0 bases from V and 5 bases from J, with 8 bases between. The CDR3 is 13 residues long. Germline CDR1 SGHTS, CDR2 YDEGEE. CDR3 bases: TGTGCCAGCAGCTTGGCTCTGTCAACTGAAGCTTTCTTT. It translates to CASSLALSTEAFF. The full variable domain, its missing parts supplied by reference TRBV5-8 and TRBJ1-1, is EAGVTQSPTHLIKTRGQQATLRCSPISGHTSVYWYQQALGLGLQFLLWYDEGEERNRGNFPPRFSGRQFPNYSSELNVNALELEDSALYLCASSLALSTEAFFGQGTRLTVV.

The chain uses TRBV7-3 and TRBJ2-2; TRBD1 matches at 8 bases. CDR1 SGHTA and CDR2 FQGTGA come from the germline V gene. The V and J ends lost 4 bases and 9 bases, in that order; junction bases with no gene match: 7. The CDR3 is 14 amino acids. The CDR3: CASSSGQGLRELFF. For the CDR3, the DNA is TGTGCCAGCAGCTCCGGACAGGGTCTCCGGGAGCTGTTTTTT.

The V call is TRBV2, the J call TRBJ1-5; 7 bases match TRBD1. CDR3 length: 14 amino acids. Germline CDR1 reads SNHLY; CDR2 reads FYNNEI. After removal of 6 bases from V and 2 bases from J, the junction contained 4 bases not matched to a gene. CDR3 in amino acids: CASSGGGGNQPQHF. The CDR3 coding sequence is TGTGCCAGCAGCGGAGGGGGCGGCAATCAGCCCCAGCATTTT.

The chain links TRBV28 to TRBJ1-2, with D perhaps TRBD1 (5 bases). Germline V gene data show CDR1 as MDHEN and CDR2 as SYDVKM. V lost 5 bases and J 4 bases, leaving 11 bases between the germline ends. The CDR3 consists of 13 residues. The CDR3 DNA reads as TGTGCCAGCAGTAAGGACATAGCCTATGGCTACACCTTC. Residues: CASSKDIAYGYTF.

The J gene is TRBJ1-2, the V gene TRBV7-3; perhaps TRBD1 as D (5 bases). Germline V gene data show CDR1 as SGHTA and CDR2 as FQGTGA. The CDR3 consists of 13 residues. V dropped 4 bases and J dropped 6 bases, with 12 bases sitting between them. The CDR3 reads CASSYAGADGYTF. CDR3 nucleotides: TGTGCCAGCAGCTACGCCGGGGCCGATGGCTACACCTTC.